This entry is about one TCR beta chain. Its antigen is still unknown. Libraries were prepared by immunoSEQ multiplex PCR; TCRdb keeps only in-frame clonotypes and omits some of them. Of under 85,000 clones in the sample, roughly 86% were seen once. The CDR3 is 12 residues long. V lost 2 bases and J 8 bases, leaving 7 bases between the germline ends. CDR1 and CDR2 (germline): LNHDA, SQIVND (reference sequence). These data originate in a study of T cell responses to AZD1222 COVID-19 vaccine. Study-level findings and limits: Possibly, clonal diversity was underestimated; donors were largely white British and included more females. As reported, nearly half of all spike-specific TCRs target variant regions that are unmutated.

Sample: peripheral blood, taken on day 0 of MenACWY control vaccination. This sequence joins TRBV19 and TRBJ1-5, with no clear D. This sequence originates from an adult in good health. The CDR3 DNA sequence: TGTGCCAGTAGTATAAGGCTGGAGCCCCAGCATTTT. It specifies CASSIRLEPQHF. Filled out from reference TRBV19 and TRBJ1-5, the complete variable domain reads DGGITQSPKYLFRKEGQNVTLSCEQNLNHDAMYWYRQDPGQGLRLIYYSQIVNDFQKGDIAEGYSVSREKKESFPLTVTSAQKNPTAFYLCASSIRLEPQHFGDGTRLSIL.